This entry lists 17 T cell receptor beta chains sequenced from one sample in a study of Graves' ophthalmopathy and Graves' hyperthyroidism. RNA transcripts provided the template for amplifying TCR beta CDR3 regions. In the first round, RT-PCR was carried out with HTBI primers, and a multiplex PCR formed the second round. MiXCR, run by TCRdb on the multiplex PCR reads, gives a single entry per CDR3 protein. The sample yields almost 750,000 distinct CDR3 sequences, roughly 40% seen once. Sequencing was done on a sample of peripheral blood. The receptors come from an adult man with Graves' ophthalmopathy.

This clonotype appeared many times. J is TRBJ2-5 and V is TRBV7-9; 8 bases map to TRBD1. The V segment lost 5 bases and the J segment 5 bases; nucleotides outside the gene matches: 7. The CDR3 contains 14 residues. Germline lookup yields CDR1 SEHNR and CDR2 FQNEAQ (reference sequence). This chain's CDR3 is CASSARGRGETQYF. Here the CDR3 DNA reads TGTGCCAGCAGCGCCAGGGGGCGCGGCGAGACCCAGTACTTC.

The J gene is TRBJ1-1, the V gene TRBV12-3 or TRBV12-4; possible D gene TRBD1, 6 bases. The ends were cut back, 6 bases at V and 5 bases at J, with 16 bases in the middle. This CDR3 is built from 14 residues. The CDR3 spells CASSRGGLWTEAFF. The CDR3 DNA is TGTGCCAGCAGCCGCGGGGGCTTGTGGACTGAAGCTTTCTTT.

This rearrangement joins TRBV7-2 to TRBJ2-5; D may match TRBD1 or TRBD2 (5 bases each). Germline V gene data show CDR1 as SGHTA and CDR2 as FQGNSA. The CDR3 is 14 amino acids. V lost 5 bases and J 1 base, leaving 11 bases between the germline ends. The CDR3 loop reads CASSRLGTQETQYF. CDR3 nucleotides: TGTGCCAGCAGCCGTTTGGGGACCCAAGAGACCCAGTACTTC.

The chain employs TRBV24-1 and TRBJ1-5; TRBD1 matches at 9 bases. Germline CDR1 and CDR2: KGHDR and SFDVKD. With V trimmed by 11 bases and J by 4 bases, 8 bases remained unmatched. The CDR3 length is 14 residues. CDR3: CASPGQGRNQPQHF. The CDR3 DNA is TGTGCCAGCCCGGGACAGGGAAGGAATCAGCCCCAGCATTTT.

This clonotype was counted only a few times. The chain joins TRBV2 to TRBJ2-7, with D perhaps being TRBD1 or TRBD2 (5 bases each). Germline V gene sequence: CDR1 SNHLY, CDR2 FYNNEI. Trimming took 6 bases from V and 8 from J, leaving 23 bases between them. This CDR3 comprises 15 residues. The CDR3 DNA is TGTGCCAGCAGGTTCTCCGGAGACCGAGGGGCCCAGCAGTACTTC. As protein: CASRFSGDRGAQQYF.

This clonotype was observed a few times. Germline is not matched at one junction end, which may reflect a read error. The chain carries TRBV10-3 and TRBJ1-4; 9 nucleotides agree with TRBD1. The CDR3 loop spans 16 amino acids. The germline V gene encodes CDR1 ENHRY and CDR2 SYGVKD. CDR3 in DNA: TGTGCCAGCAGTTCTTCTCGGGGACAGGGCCGAGAAAAACTGTTTTTT. Translation gives CASSSSRGQGREKLFF.

The chain couples TRBV6-5 to TRBJ2-7; D is unclear. The CDR3 sequence is 13 residues long. Germline lookup yields CDR1 MNHEY and CDR2 SVGAGI. Trimming took 11 bases from V and 9 from J, leaving 23 bases between them. The CDR3 nucleotides are TGTGCCTCCCACAAAAACCCCAACATGAGGCAGTACTTC. As protein: CASHKNPNMRQYF.

V is TRBV24-1 and J is TRBJ2-7, with 14 bases aligning to TRBD2. CDR1 and CDR2 from the germline V gene are KGHDR and SFDVKD. The CDR3 has 15 amino acids. DNA for the CDR3: TGTGCCACCAGTGTCGGGACTAGCGGGAGTGGAGAGCAGTTCGTC. It specifies CATSVGTSGSGEQFV.

This clonotype appeared many times. The V and J genes are TRBV7-9 and TRBJ2-7, with D possibly TRBD2 on 6 matching bases. The germline CDR1 and CDR2 sequences are SEHNR and FQNEAQ (reference sequence). The CDR3 runs to 13 residues. Trimming removed 5 bases at V and 6 bases at J, with 14 bases between. The CDR3: CASSLPGDREQYF. The CDR3 nucleotides are TGTGCCAGCAGCCTCCCGGGGGATCGCGAGCAGTACTTC.

This clonotype was counted a single time. This chain links TRBV11-2 with TRBJ2-6; TRBD1 agrees at 11 bases. The germline CDR1 and CDR2 sequences are SGHAT and FQNNGV. The CDR3 runs 19 residues. The DNA of the CDR3 is TGTGCTACCCGGGTGGAGGACAGGGGGCGGATCTCTGGGGCCAACGTCCTGACTTTC. It codes for CATRVEDRGRISGANVLTF.

This clonotype was counted a few times. The chain links TRBV10-3 to TRBJ2-2; D remains ambiguous. CDR1 is ENHRY, CDR2 SYGVKD, per germline. V lost 2 bases and J 0 bases, leaving 4 bases between the germline ends. The length of the CDR3 is 14 residues. The DNA for the CDR3 is TGTGCCATCAGTGAGGGGACGAACACCGGGGAGCTGTTTTTT. Protein: CAISEGTNTGELFF.

For this clonotype: Since a much larger clone is just one base distant, this may be a read error. The chain recombines TRBV7-9 with TRBJ1-6; the D is unclear. Germline V gives CDR1 SEHNR, CDR2 FQNEAQ (reference sequence). CDR3 length equals 14 residues. The DNA for the CDR3 is TGTGCCAGCAGCCAGCAAGGGCGTAATTCACTCCTCCACTTT. Its protein is CASSQQGRNSLLHF. Supplemented by reference TRBV7-9 and TRBJ1-6, the full variable domain reads DTGVSQNPRHKITKRGQNVTFRCDPISEHNRLYWYRQTLGQGPEFLTYFQNEAQLEKSRLLSDRFSAERPKGSFSTLEIQRTEQGDSAMYLCASSQQGRNSLLHFGNGTRLTVT.

The chain combines TRBV12-3 or TRBV12-4 with TRBJ1-4; TRBD1 aligns across 9 bases. After removal of 5 bases from V and 7 bases from J, the junction contained 8 bases not matched to a gene. CDR3 size: 15 residues. The CDR3 loop reads CASSLPTGGSEKLFF. CDR3 bases: TGTGCCAGCAGTCTCCCGACAGGGGGTAGTGAAAAACTGTTTTTT.

This clonotype was recorded many times. The chain has TRBV10-3 and TRBJ1-1; a weak D match, TRBD1 (5 bases). The V and J ends lost 0 bases and 8 bases respectively, with 7 bases between them. This CDR3 comprises 12 residues. Germline CDR1 ENHRY, CDR2 SYGVKD. The CDR3 nucleotides are TGTGCCATCAGTGAGTCTACAGGAGAAGCTTTCTTT. This gives the protein CAISESTGEAFF.

The rearrangement uses TRBV27 and TRBJ1-1, with D hard to call. This CDR3 region has 13 residues. Trimming removed 5 bases at V and 1 base at J, with 8 bases between. Germline lookup yields CDR1 MNHEY and CDR2 SMNVEV (reference sequence). The CDR3: CASSPTSNTEAFF. CDR3 DNA: TGTGCCAGCAGTCCCACCTCGAACACTGAAGCTTTCTTT.

This clonotype showed up just a few times. The V call is TRBV19, the J call TRBJ2-7, with 9 bases identical to TRBD1. V was pared by 4 bases and J by 5 bases, with 6 bases of the junction left unmatched. The CDR3 is 14 residues long. Germline CDR1 LNHDA, CDR2 SQIVND (reference sequence). CDR3 sequence: CASSTTGGRDEQYF. Here the CDR3 DNA reads TGTGCCAGTAGTACCACAGGGGGCCGGGACGAGCAGTACTTC.

The rearrangement uses TRBV25-1 and TRBJ2-2; 9 positions agree with TRBD1. V lost 4 bases and J lost 4; bases outside the gene matches: 10. Germline CDR1 is MGHDK and CDR2 is SYGVNS. The length of the CDR3 is 17 residues. This CDR3 is CASSATTGTGSTGELFF. In DNA, the CDR3 is TGTGCCAGCAGTGCTACCACCGGGACAGGGAGCACCGGGGAGCTGTTTTTT.